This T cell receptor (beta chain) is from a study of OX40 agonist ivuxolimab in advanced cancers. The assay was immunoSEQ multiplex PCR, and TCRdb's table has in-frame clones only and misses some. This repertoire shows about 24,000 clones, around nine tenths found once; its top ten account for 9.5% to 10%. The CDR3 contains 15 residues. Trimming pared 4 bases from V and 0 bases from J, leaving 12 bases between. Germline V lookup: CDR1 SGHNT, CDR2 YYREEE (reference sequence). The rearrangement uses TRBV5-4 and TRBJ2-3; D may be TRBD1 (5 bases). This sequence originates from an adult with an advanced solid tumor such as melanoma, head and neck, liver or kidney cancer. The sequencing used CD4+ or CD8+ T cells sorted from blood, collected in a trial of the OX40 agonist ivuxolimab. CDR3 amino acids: CASSPPGASTDTQYF. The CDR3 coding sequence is TGTGCCAGCAGCCCACCTGGGGCAAGCACAGATACGCAGTATTTT.